Shown below are 3 T cell receptor beta chains from a single sample sequenced in a study of vaccination effects on CD4 cells after COVID-19. The antigens for these receptors are not known. Libraries were prepared by immunoSEQ multiplex PCR; TCRdb keeps only in-frame clonotypes and omits some of them. The repertoire holds over 30,000 clones, with roughly four fifths as singletons. Ahead of sequencing, the ViraFEST assay grew antigen-specific CD4+ T cells using viral peptide pools. Following 10 days of culture, CD4+ T cells were isolated. As their vaccination, participants received two doses of either BNT162b2 or mRNA-1273. This specimen was CD4+ T cells from PBMCs cultured with HCoV-NL63 spike peptides, taken after COVID-19 vaccination. These receptors came from a human donor who received a COVID-19 vaccine. Some clones in this sample may be carry-over from other donors' samples.

The rearrangement joins TRBV5-1 to TRBJ1-1; 11 bases line up with TRBD1. The germline gives CDR1 SGHRS, CDR2 YFSETQ. V lost 4 bases, J lost 1 base, and 3 bases stayed unmatched. The CDR3 has 15 residues. CDR3 amino acids: CASSRDRGTNTEAFF. The CDR3 DNA reads as TGCGCCAGCAGCCGGGACAGGGGGACGAACACTGAAGCTTTCTTT.

This chain connects TRBV19 to TRBJ2-3; D gene uncertain. CDR1 is LNHDA and CDR2 is SQIVND in the germline V gene (reference sequence). V dropped 6 bases and J dropped 4 bases, with 11 bases sitting between them. The CDR3 sequence is 13 residues long. In nucleotides, the CDR3 is TGTGCCAGTAGGCGTCTAGAGGCAGATACGCAGTATTTT. Translated: CASRRLEADTQYF.

V is TRBV24-1 and J is TRBJ2-3; D possibly matches TRBD1 or TRBD2 (7 bases each). Trimming cost V 4 bases and J 4 bases, with 23 bases left between them. Germline V gene data show CDR1 as KGHDR and CDR2 as SFDVKD. The CDR3 contains 18 residues. CDR3 amino acids: CATSDPPSGGAYADTQYF. The CDR3, as DNA: TGTGCCACCAGTGACCCCCCCTCAGGGGGGGCGTATGCAGATACGCAGTATTTT.